Sequencing of this T cell receptor (beta chain) was carried out in a study of human T cells and chemical hapten exposure. At the level of the study: Upper back patch tests used 0.01% DPC, scored after 6 days. The study's findings and limits: Expanded TCRs made up significantly more big CDR3 similarity clusters than controls did. The donors suffered from alopecia, so their immune response may not match that of healthy people.

TCRdb used MiXCR to reprocess the RACE reads, holding one entry per CDR3 protein. The sample includes some 80,000 distinct CDR3 sequences, about 11% of them seen just once. Notes on this clonotype: Antigen specificity is unknown.

The CDR3 consists of 11 residues. Sample time point: patch test 1, 2 weeks after DPC sensitization. Stated treatment: therapeutic diphenylcyclopropenone sensitization with weekly scalp DPC. Before extraction, the whole blood was not fractionated, and total RNA was taken from it. The source was whole blood, collected in connection with sensitization to the hapten diphenylcyclopropenone (DPC). This chain connects TRBV21-1 to TRBJ1-2; no check of the table's D call, TRBD1, against the DNA was made. TRBV21-1 is annotated as a pseudogene. The sequence derives from a woman between 50 and 59 years old with alopecia areata. Some clones in this sample may be carry-over from other donors' samples. This CDR3 reads CASSRTFGYTF. In nucleotides, the CDR3 is TGTGCCAGCAGCAGGACATTTGGCTACACCTTC.